This T cell receptor beta chain is from a study of T cell repertoires in ileal Crohn's disease. Study results and limitations: Every patient over 26.8% clonality showed endoscopic recurrence.

There are a few counts of this clone. Its antigen is not identified. V gave up 0 bases and J gave up 8 bases, with 19 bases separating them. The CDR3 consists of 16 residues. CDR1 MNHEY and CDR2 SVGAGI come from the germline V gene. Clones were read by immunoSEQ multiplex PCR, and TCRdb kept only the in-frame ones, dropping some. The data show roughly 2,500 clones, with more than 65% seen just once and around an eighth held by the top ten. The chain couples TRBV6-5 to TRBJ1-2; D not resolved. Input material: ileal tissue. This sequence originates from an adult with Crohn's disease. DNA for the CDR3: TGTGCCAGCAGTTACTCGGATGGCCAGCCGAGGAGCGGCTACACCTTC. It encodes CASSYSDGQPRSGYTF.